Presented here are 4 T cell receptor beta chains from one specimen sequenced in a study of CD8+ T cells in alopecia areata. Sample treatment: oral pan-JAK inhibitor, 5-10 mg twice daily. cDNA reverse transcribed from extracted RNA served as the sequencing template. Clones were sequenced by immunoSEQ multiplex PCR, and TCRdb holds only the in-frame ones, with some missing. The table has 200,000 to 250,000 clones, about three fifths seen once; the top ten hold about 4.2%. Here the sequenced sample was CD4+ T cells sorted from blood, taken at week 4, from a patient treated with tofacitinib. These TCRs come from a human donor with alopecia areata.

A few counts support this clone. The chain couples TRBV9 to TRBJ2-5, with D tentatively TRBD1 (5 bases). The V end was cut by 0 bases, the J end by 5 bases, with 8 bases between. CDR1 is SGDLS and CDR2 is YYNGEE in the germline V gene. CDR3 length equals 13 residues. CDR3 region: CASSVAGSETQYF. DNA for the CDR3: TGTGCCAGCAGCGTAGCAGGGTCGGAGACCCAGTACTTC.

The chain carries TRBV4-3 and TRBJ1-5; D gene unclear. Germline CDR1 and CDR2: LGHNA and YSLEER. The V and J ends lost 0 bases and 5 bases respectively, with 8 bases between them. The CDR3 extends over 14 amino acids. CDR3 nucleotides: TGCGCCAGCAGCCAAGATACGAGGGATCAGCCCCAGCATTTT. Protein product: CASSQDTRDQPQHF.

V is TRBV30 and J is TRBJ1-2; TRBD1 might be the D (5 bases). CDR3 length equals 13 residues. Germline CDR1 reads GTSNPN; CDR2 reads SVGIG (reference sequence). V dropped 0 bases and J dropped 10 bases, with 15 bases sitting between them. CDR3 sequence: CAWSVKGSVVYTF. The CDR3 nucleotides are TGTGCCTGGAGTGTCAAGGGGTCGGTAGTCTACACCTTC.

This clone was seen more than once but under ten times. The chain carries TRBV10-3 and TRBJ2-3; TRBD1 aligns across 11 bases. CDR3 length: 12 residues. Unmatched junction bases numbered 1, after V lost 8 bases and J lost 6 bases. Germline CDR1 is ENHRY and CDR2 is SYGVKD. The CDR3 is CAIGTGGDTQYF. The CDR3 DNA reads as TGTGCCATCGGGACAGGGGGTGATACGCAGTATTTT.